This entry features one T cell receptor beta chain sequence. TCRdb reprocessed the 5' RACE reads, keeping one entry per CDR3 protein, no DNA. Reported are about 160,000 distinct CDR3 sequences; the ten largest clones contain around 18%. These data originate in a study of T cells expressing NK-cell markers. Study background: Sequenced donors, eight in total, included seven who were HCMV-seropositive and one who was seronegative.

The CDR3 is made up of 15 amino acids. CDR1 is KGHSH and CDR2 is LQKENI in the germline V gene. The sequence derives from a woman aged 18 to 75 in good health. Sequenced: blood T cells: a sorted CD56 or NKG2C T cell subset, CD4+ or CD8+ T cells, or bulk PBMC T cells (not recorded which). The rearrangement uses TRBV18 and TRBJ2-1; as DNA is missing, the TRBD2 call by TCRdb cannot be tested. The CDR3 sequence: CASSPGRPPYNEQFF.